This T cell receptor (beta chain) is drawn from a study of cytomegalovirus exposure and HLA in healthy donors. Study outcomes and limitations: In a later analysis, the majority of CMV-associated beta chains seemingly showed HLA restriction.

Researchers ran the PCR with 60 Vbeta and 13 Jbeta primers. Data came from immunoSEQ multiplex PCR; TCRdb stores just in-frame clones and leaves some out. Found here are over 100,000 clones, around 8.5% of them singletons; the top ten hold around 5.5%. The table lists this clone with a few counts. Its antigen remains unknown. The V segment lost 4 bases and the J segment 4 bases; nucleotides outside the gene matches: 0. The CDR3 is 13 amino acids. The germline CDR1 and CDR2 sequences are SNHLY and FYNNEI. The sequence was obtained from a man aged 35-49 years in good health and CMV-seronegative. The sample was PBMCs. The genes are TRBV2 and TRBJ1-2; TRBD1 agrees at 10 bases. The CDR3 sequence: CASSGTGGYGYTF. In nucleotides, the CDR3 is TGTGCCAGCAGTGGGACAGGGGGCTATGGCTACACCTTC.